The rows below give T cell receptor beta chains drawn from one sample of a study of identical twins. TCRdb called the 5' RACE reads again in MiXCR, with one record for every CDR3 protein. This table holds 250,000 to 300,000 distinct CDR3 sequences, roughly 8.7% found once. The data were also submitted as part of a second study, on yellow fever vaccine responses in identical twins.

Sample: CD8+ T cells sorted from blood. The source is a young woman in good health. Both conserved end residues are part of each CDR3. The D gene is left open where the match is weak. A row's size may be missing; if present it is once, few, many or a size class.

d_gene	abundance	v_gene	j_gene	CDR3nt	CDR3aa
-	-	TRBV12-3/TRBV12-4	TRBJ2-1	TGTGCCAGCAGCCCACTAGGAGGGACTTACAATGAGCAGTTCTTC	CASSPLGGTYNEQFF
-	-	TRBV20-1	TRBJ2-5	TGCAGTGCTCCTCAAGAGACCCAGTACTTC	CSAPQETQYF
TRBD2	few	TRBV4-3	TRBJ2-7	TGCGCCAGCAGCCAAGAGGGACTAGCGGACTACGAGCAGTACTTC	CASSQEGLADYEQYF
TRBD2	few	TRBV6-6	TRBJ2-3	TGTGCCAGCGGGGGGGGCACAGATACGCAGTATTTT	CASGGGTDTQYF
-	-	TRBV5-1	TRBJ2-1	TGCGCCAGCAGCTTCAGGGACCATAATATTTACAATGAGCAGTTCTTC	CASSFRDHNIYNEQFF
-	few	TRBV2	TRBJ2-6	TGTGCCAGCAAGACAAGGGACTCTGGGGCCAACGTCCTGACTTTC	CASKTRDSGANVLTF
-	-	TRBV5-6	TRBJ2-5	TGTGCCAGCAGCTTGGTGGGCCTCCAAGAGACCCAGTACTTC	CASSLVGLQETQYF
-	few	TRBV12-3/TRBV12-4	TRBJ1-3	TGTGCCAGCAGTTTCCCCAGTAACACTGGAAACACCATATATTTT	CASSFPSNTGNTIYF
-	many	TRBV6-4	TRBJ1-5	TGTGCCAGCGAGCGTACAGGGTCTCAGCCCCAGCATTTT	CASERTGSQPQHF
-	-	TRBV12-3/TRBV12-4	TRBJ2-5	TGTGCCAGCAGTCTCGTGTGGGGGCGGCAAGAGACCCAGTACTTC	CASSLVWGRQETQYF
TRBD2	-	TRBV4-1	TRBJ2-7	TGCGCCAGCAGCGCCCAGCGGGAATCTGCCTACGAGCAGTACTTC	CASSAQRESAYEQYF
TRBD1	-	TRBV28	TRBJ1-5	TGTGCCAGCAGTTTCGGGGACAGGGTCCATCAGCCCCAGCATTTT	CASSFGDRVHQPQHF
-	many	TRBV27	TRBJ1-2	TGTGCCAGCAGTGATACAGCGAACTATGGCTACACCTTC	CASSDTANYGYTF
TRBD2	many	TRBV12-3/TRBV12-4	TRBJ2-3	TGTGCCAGCAGAGGGGTTACAGCGGGGGGGCGAGATACGCAGTATTTT	CASRGVTAGGRDTQYF
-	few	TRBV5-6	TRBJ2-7	TGTGCCAGCAGACAACATTCCGGGACTGGGATGTACGAGCAGTACTTC	CASRQHSGTGMYEQYF
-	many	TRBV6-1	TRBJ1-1	TGTGCCAGCAGCCACAGGGCGGAGAACACTGAAGCTTTCTTT	CASSHRAENTEAFF
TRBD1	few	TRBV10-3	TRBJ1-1	TGTGCCATCAGTGACCCGACAGGGCTGAACACTGAAGCTTTCTTT	CAISDPTGLNTEAFF
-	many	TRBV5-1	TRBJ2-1	TGCGCCAGCAGCGGAACCCAGGGATACTCACTCTACAATGAGCAGTTCTTC	CASSGTQGYSLYNEQFF
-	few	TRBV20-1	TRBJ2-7	TGCAGTGCTAGAGAATCGGGGGTCTACGAGCAGTACTTC	CSARESGVYEQYF
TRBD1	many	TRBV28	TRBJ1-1	TGTGCCAGCAGCCAAATTACAGGGGGCGGCACTGAAGCTTTCTTT	CASSQITGGGTEAFF